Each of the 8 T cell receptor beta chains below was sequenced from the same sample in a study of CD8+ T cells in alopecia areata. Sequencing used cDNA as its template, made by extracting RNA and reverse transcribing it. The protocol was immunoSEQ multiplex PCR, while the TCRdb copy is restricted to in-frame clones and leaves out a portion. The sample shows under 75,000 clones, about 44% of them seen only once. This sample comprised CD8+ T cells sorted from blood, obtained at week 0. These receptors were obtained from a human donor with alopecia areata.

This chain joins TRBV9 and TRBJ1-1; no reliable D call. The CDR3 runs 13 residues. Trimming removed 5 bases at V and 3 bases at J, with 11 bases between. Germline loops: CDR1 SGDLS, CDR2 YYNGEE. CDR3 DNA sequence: TGTGCCAGCAGTGACTCGGAGTACACTGAAGCTTTCTTT. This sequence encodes CASSDSEYTEAFF.

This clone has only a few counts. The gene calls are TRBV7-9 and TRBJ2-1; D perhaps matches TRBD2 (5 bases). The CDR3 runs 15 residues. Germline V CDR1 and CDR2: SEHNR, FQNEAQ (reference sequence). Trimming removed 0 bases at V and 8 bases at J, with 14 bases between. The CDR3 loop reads CASSLAGIQPHEQFF. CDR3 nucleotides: TGTGCCAGCAGCTTAGCCGGGATTCAGCCCCATGAGCAGTTCTTC.

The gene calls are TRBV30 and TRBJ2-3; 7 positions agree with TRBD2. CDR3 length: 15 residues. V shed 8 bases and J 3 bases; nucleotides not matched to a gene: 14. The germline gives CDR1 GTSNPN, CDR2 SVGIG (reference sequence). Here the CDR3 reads CAQTDGLVRTDTQYF. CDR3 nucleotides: TGTGCCCAGACGGATGGACTAGTTCGAACAGATACGCAGTATTTT.

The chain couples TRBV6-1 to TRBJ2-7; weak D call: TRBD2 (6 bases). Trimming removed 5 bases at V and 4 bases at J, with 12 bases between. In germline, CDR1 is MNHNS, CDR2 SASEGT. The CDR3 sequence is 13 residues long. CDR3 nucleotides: TGTGCCAGCAGTCCACGGGACTTGTACGAGCAGTACTTC. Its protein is CASSPRDLYEQYF.

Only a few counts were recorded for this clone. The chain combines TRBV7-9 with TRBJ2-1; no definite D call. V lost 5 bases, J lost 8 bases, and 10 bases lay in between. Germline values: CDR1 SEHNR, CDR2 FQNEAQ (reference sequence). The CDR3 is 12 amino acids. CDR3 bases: TGTGCCAGCAGCCCACGAGGCGATGAGCAGTTCTTC. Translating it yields CASSPRGDEQFF. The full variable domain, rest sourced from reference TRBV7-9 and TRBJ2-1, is DTGVSQNPRHKITKRGQNVTFRCDPISEHNRLYWYRQTLGQGPEFLTYFQNEAQLEKSRLLSDRFSAERPKGSFSTLEIQRTEQGDSAMYLCASSPRGDEQFFGPGTRLTVL.

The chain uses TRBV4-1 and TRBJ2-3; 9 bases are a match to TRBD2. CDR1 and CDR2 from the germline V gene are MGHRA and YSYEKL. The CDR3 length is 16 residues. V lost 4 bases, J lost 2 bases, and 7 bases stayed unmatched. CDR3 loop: CASSPHSGRLTDTQYF. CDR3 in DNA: TGCGCCAGCAGCCCACACAGCGGGAGGCTCACAGATACGCAGTATTTT.

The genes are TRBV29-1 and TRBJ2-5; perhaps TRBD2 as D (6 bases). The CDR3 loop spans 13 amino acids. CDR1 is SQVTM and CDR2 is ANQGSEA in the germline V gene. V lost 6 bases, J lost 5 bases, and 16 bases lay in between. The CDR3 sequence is CSVPYRGGETQYF. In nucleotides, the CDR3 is TGCAGCGTCCCCTACCGCGGAGGGGAGACCCAGTACTTC.

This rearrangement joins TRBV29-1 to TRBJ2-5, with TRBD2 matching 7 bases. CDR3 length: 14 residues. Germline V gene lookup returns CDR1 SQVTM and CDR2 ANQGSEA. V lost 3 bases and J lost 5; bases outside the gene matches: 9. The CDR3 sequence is CSVESSGAGETQYF. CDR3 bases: TGCAGCGTTGAGTCTAGCGGAGCAGGGGAGACCCAGTACTTC.